The 20 T cell receptor delta chains in this list originate from one sample, sequenced in a study of γδ T cells in repeated Plasmodium falciparum infection. TCRdb called clones anew from the multiplex PCR reads with CATT. The sample includes roughly 93,000 delta-chain clones, approximately 0.92% seen only once; the top ten take 7.5% to 10%. Flow sorting of PBMC yielded separate Vgamma9/Vdelta2+ and Vdelta2-negative gammadelta T cell populations for bulk repertoire analysis. Sample: gamma-delta T cells from blood. Receptors originate from a pool of human donors (malaria-infected and uninfected, not separated).

To note about this clone: The amino acid sequence in TCRdb belongs to a much larger clone and departs from this DNA's translation at residue 7, likely a sequencing read error; the sequence shown is translated from the DNA. This chain connects TRDV1 to TRDJ1, with 12 bases aligning to TRDD3. No J gene was available from TCRdb, and it was assigned here by a germline match of the DNA. J was trimmed by 1 base and V by 5 bases; bases with no gene match: 11. Germline assignment: CDR1 TSWWSYY and CDR2 QGS. The CDR3 is 18 amino acids. As DNA, the CDR3 is TGTGCTCTTGGGCTCCTACAGCTGGGGGATACGATCACCGATAAACTCATCTTT. It is translated as CALGLLQLGDTITDKLIF.

This clone was picked up a small number of times. TCRdb attributes to this sequence the protein of a much larger clone, which differs from the DNA translation at residue 5; a read error is likely, and the protein displayed is translated from the DNA. The CDR3 DNA reads TGTGCTCTTGGGAAACTAAGACTGACCTTCTGGGGGAAAACTAGCTACACCGATAAACTCATCTTT. Translated, it gives CALGKLRLTFWGKTSYTDKLIF. V is TRDV1 and J is TRDJ1, with TRDD3 matching 8 bases. As TCRdb names no J gene, one was assigned here on the basis of a DNA match to germline. Looked up from germline, CDR1 is TSWWSYY and CDR2 is QGS. This CDR3 contains 22 residues.

As to this clone: The mismatch at residue 7 between this DNA's translation and the TCRdb protein of a much larger clone likely reflects a read error; the protein shown is translated from the DNA. The chain combines TRDV2 with TRDJ3; tentatively, D is TRDD3 (6 bases). TCRdb leaves out the J gene; it was filled in here by matching the DNA to germline. Germline CDR1 is GEAIGNYY and CDR2 is EKD. Trimming stripped 0 bases from V and 3 bases from J, with 11 bases between. The CDR3 contains 17 residues. The CDR3 loop reads CACDTVPGDWDTRQMFF. CDR3 in DNA: TGTGCCTGTGACACCGTACCGGGGGACTGGGACACCCGACAGATGTTTTTC.

This clone was seen only a few times. TCRdb pairs this DNA with a much larger clone's protein that differs at residue 8, likely a read error; the protein shown was translated from the DNA. The rearrangement joins TRAV38-2/DV8 to TRDJ1; perhaps TRDD3 as D (9 bases). The V end lost 2 bases, the J end lost 2 bases, and 37 bases lay between the germline ends. This CDR3 contains 23 residues. The germline CDR1 and CDR2 sequences are TSESDYY and QEAYKQQN. The CDR3 region is CAYRSKIAFLDPTGGHGTDKLIF. The CDR3 region has the DNA TGTGCTTATAGGAGTAAGATTGCCTTCCTAGACCCTACTGGGGGACACGGGACCGATAAACTCATCTTT.

The sample holds a few counts of this clone. Translating this DNA gives a protein that differs at residue 11 from the TCRdb one, which belongs to a much larger clone; a read error is likely, and the protein shown is this translation. The chain combines TRDV2 with TRDJ1; 8 nucleotides match TRDD3. Here the J gene came from matching the DNA to germline, since TCRdb omits it. The CDR3 runs 21 residues. From germline, CDR1 is GEAIGNYY and CDR2 EKD. V trimming: 1 base; J trimming: 0 bases; junction bases outside the gene matches: 21. For the CDR3, the DNA is TGTGCCTGTGACACTCTCACTACTGGGGGCCCACCCGCTGACTACACCGATAAACTCATCTTT. This translates into CACDTLTTGGPPADYTDKLIF.

With respect to this clone: TCRdb records a much larger clone's protein for this DNA, with a difference at residues 11 and 14 that likely arises from a read error; the protein given is the translation of the DNA. This sequence joins TRDV2 and TRDJ1; 12 nucleotides line up with TRDD3. TCRdb offers no J gene call, so here the DNA was matched to germline to obtain one. V shed 0 bases, J shed 8 bases, and the junction held 18 bases outside the gene matches. Germline-derived CDR1 and CDR2 are GEAIGNYY and EKD. CDR3 size: 19 residues. For the CDR3, the DNA is TGTGCCTGTGACACCGTACTGGGGGATACTACCAATACCGTCCCCAAACTCATCTTT. This encodes CACDTVLGDTTNTVPKLIF.

This clone occurred many times. The protein here is the DNA translation, as the TCRdb protein differs from it at residue 15. The chain's CDR3 is CALGELVIRGRVVYAEKYTDKLIF. DNA of the CDR3: TGTGCTCTTGGGGAACTAGTTATCCGGGGACGGGTGGTGTACGCCGAGAAGTACACCGATAAACTCATCTTT. This chain connects TRDV1 to TRDJ1, with a possible D match to TRDD3 (5 bases). Germline-derived CDR1 and CDR2 are TSWWSYY and QGS. CDR3 length: 24 residues. V was trimmed by 0 bases and J by 0 bases, leaving 35 bases between them.

Points on this clone: The protein TCRdb gives is from a much larger clone and does not agree with this DNA's translation at residue 20, likely a read error; the protein shown here comes from the DNA. V usage is TRDV1 and J usage is TRDJ2, with TRDD3 identical over 12 bases. Germline loops: CDR1 TSWWSYY, CDR2 QGS. There are 23 residues in the CDR3. The CDR3 loop reads CALGELGRETYWGILSLTAKLFF. The CDR3 nucleotides are TGTGCTCTTGGGGAACTAGGTAGGGAGACCTACTGGGGGATACTCTCTTTGACAGCAAAACTCTTCTTT.

This clone came up a few times. Given a far larger clone just one base away, this is likely a sequencing read error. Other DNA sequences in this sample translate to the same CDR3. The rearrangement joins TRDV2 to TRDJ1; the match to TRDD3 covers 7 bases. The J gene was not available in TCRdb and was assigned here by matching the DNA to germline segments. This CDR3 has 16 residues. V lost 0 bases and J lost 0; bases outside the gene matches: 6. Germline CDR1 GEAIGNYY, CDR2 EKD. For the CDR3, the DNA is TGTGCCTGTGACACCGCCCCCGGGGGATACACCGATAAACTCATCTTT. It specifies CACDTAPGGYTDKLIF.

This clone occurred a few times. A far larger clone is a single base away, which makes a read error likely. This same CDR3 is encoded by further DNA sequences in the sample. The chain joins TRDV2 to TRDJ3; a weak D match, TRDD3 (5 bases). Here the J gene came from matching the DNA to germline, since TCRdb omits it. CDR1 and CDR2 (germline): GEAIGNYY, EKD. This CDR3 region has 19 residues. The CDR3 loop is CACDTAGALRAWDTRQMFF. The DNA of the CDR3 is TGTGCCTGTGACACCGCGGGGGCGTTGAGAGCCTGGGATACCCGACAGATGTTTTTC.

This clone was seen more than once but under ten times. The protein that TCRdb holds for this DNA derives from a much larger clone and differs from the translated DNA at residue 16, which likely indicates a read error; the protein shown here is translated from the DNA. The chain combines TRDV2 with TRDJ3; TRDD3 matches at 10 bases. TCRdb carries no J gene annotation; the J gene was assigned here by matching the DNA with germline. Germline V gene sequence: CDR1 GEAIGNYY, CDR2 EKD. This CDR3 has 19 residues. CDR3 nucleotide sequence: TGTGCCTGTGACCCTGGGGGATATCAGGGTGCCTGGGACACCCGAAAGATGTTTTTC. This sequence encodes CACDPGGYQGAWDTRKMFF.

As to this clone: The protein that TCRdb holds for this DNA derives from a much larger clone and differs from the translated DNA at residue 17, which likely indicates a read error; the protein shown here is translated from the DNA. With the J gene uncalled, the V gene is TRDV2; TRDD3, as called in the table, went unchecked against the DNA. The CDR3 length is 19 residues. Germline values: CDR1 GEAIGNYY, CDR2 EKD. The CDR3, as DNA: TGTGCCTGTGACACCGTGCGGTTGGGGGATACGCAGTCCACCGATAAATTCATCTTT. This sequence encodes CACDTVRLGDTQSTDKFIF.

On this clone: TCRdb's protein for this DNA is that of a much larger clone and differs from the translation at residue 11, likely a read error; the protein shown is the DNA translation. This chain connects TRDV2 to TRDJ3; the D gene is possibly TRDD3 (5 bases). There are 24 residues in the CDR3. From germline, CDR1 is GEAIGNYY and CDR2 EKD. Trimming pared 0 bases from V and 0 bases from J, leaving 29 bases between. For the CDR3, the DNA is TGTGCCTGTGACACCAGGGTCTTCAACTGGCGGACAACGCGTGACTCCTGGGACACCCGACAGATGTTTTTC. Encoded protein: CACDTRVFNWRTTRDSWDTRQMFF.

There are a few counts of this clone. A read error likely explains why the TCRdb protein, taken from a much larger clone, differs from this DNA's translation at residue 4; the protein shown is translated from the DNA. Without a V gene call, the J gene is given as TRDJ1. This CDR3 is built from 16 residues. CDR3 DNA sequence: TGTGCTCTTTGGGAAGTACCCGCCTATACCACCGATAAACTCATCTTT. Its translation: CALWEVPAYTTDKLIF.

This clone was counted at least ten times. TCRdb's listed protein matches a much larger clone and diverges from this DNA's translation at residue 18, likely through a read error; the protein shown comes from the DNA. The chain couples TRDV2 to TRDJ2; 11 nucleotides line up with TRDD3. Matching the DNA to germline supplied the J gene, which TCRdb does not give. CDR3 size: 21 residues. From germline, CDR1 is GEAIGNYY and CDR2 EKD. CDR3 sequence: CACDTLGGGYAVNDLTARLFF. The CDR3 nucleotides read TGTGCCTGTGACACGTTAGGTGGGGGATACGCGGTTAACGATTTGACAGCACGACTCTTCTTT.

This clone was seen a few times. The TCRdb record carries a much larger clone's protein, which differs from this DNA's translation at residue 20; a read error is the likely cause, and the protein listed here is the DNA translation. This rearrangement joins TRDV1 to TRDJ1; D is perhaps TRDD2 (5 bases). No J gene was available from TCRdb, and it was assigned here by a germline match of the DNA. Germline V gene sequence: CDR1 TSWWSYY, CDR2 QGS. The CDR3 length is 23 residues. CDR3: CALGDPLSTAPTYVHQYTDELIF. The DNA for the CDR3 is TGTGCTCTTGGGGACCCCCTCTCTACGGCCCCAACCTACGTCCATCAGTACACCGATGAACTCATCTTT.

This clone has at least ten counts. This DNA's translation and the protein TCRdb lists, from a much larger clone, do not match at residue 6, likely due to a read error; the protein shown is translated from the DNA. The J gene is TRDJ1, the V gene TRDV2; TRDD3 agrees at 7 bases. No J segment appears in TCRdb, so it was assigned here by matching the sequence to germline. Trimming took 0 bases from V and 4 from J; bases not matched to a gene: 7. Germline CDR1 and CDR2: GEAIGNYY and EKD. CDR3 length: 15 residues. The CDR3 reads CACDTIGDRSDKLIF. In DNA, the CDR3 is TGTGCCTGTGACACCATTGGGGATAGAAGCGATAAACTCATCTTT.

At least ten counts were recorded for this clone. Since a far larger clone is one base different, this is likely a read error. Different DNA sequences within this sample yield the same CDR3. The rearrangement uses TRDV1 and TRDJ1, with D possibly TRDD2 on 6 matching bases. The J gene comes from matching the DNA to germline here; TCRdb lacks it. V was pared by 1 base and J by 1 base, with 22 bases between. The CDR3 is 19 residues long. The V gene's germline CDR1 is TSWWSYY and CDR2 QGS. For the CDR3, the DNA is TGTGCTCTTGGGGAACCAAACTCTCACACTTCCTCCCCCACCGATAAACTCATCTTT. Translated, it gives CALGEPNSHTSSPTDKLIF.

This clone was observed at least ten times. A read error likely explains why the TCRdb protein, taken from a much larger clone, differs from this DNA's translation at residue 14; the protein shown is translated from the DNA. V usage is TRDV3 and J usage is TRDJ3, with a tentative D call TRDD3 (6 bases). Trimming removed 1 base from V and 0 bases from J, with 40 bases in between. This CDR3 contains 26 residues. Germline V lookup: CDR1 TVYSNPD, CDR2 GDNSRS (reference sequence). The CDR3 sequence is CAFNDLTLFETTDEGDSSWDTRQMFF. The CDR3 nucleotides read TGTGCCTTTAATGATCTAACCCTCTTCGAGACTACTGATGAGGGGGACAGCTCCTGGGACACCCGACAGATGTTTTTC.

On this clone itself: The protein held in TCRdb is that of a much larger clone and does not match this DNA's translation at residue 14, likely because of a read error; the protein shown is translated from the DNA. V is TRDV2 and J is TRDJ1; 10 bases line up with TRDD3. Germline V gene lookup returns CDR1 GEAIGNYY and CDR2 EKD. The CDR3 runs to 18 residues. CDR3 amino acids: CACDTPGLGDLYTYKLIF. As DNA, the CDR3 is TGTGCCTGTGACACCCCAGGACTGGGGGATCTGTACACCTATAAACTCATCTTT.